A selection of T cell receptor beta chains follows, all from one sample in a study of T-cell memory formation after mild COVID-19. TCRdb re-called the 5' RACE reads with MiXCR, one entry per CDR3 protein. This sample carries roughly 14,000 distinct CDR3 sequences, more than 20% of them seen once, and the ten largest clones take 55% to 70%. The material sequenced was PBMCs or a T cell subset sorted from them (not recorded which). Receptor source: a man in his late teens or twenties who had mild COVID-19 (a few samples of this study predate the infection). Cell type and time point are not known. Each CDR3 is given with its conserved first and last residue. Fields, in order: D gene, V gene, clone size, J gene, CDR3 DNA, CDR3 protein. D genes are given only for firm matches. The size of a clone is reported for some rows only, either as once, few or many, or as a class for expanded clones.

D gene: .; V gene: TRBV5-1; clone size: .; J gene: TRBJ2-7; CDR3 DNA: TGCGCCAGCAGTCAACCGGGCCTATCCTACGAGCAGTACTTC; CDR3 protein: CASSQPGLSYEQYF
D gene: TRBD2; V gene: TRBV4-3; clone size: few; J gene: TRBJ2-3; CDR3 DNA: TGCGCCAGCAGCCAAGTCGGAGCGGGGGGGCCAGATACGCAGTATTTT; CDR3 protein: CASSQVGAGGPDTQYF
D gene: .; V gene: TRBV28; clone size: many; J gene: TRBJ2-1; CDR3 DNA: TGTGCCAGCAGTTCCGCCGGACAGTACAATGAGCAGTTCTTC; CDR3 protein: CASSSAGQYNEQFF
D gene: TRBD2; V gene: TRBV16; clone size: .; J gene: TRBJ2-7; CDR3 DNA: TGTGCCAGCCAAAGGCAACCCACTAGCGGGAATTCCTACGAGCAGTACTTC; CDR3 protein: CASQRQPTSGNSYEQYF
D gene: .; V gene: TRBV5-1; clone size: .; J gene: TRBJ1-3; CDR3 DNA: TGCGCCAGCAGCTTGGGACCCCGGCAGTCTGGAAACACCATATATTTT; CDR3 protein: CASSLGPRQSGNTIYF
D gene: .; V gene: TRBV12-3/TRBV12-4; clone size: many; J gene: TRBJ2-1; CDR3 DNA: TGTGCCAGCAGTCCGTCCGCGCTGTACAATGAGCAGTTCTTC; CDR3 protein: CASSPSALYNEQFF
D gene: .; V gene: TRBV7-2; clone size: many; J gene: TRBJ2-5; CDR3 DNA: TGTGCCAGCAGCTTCCATCAGGGAGGAGAGACCCAGTACTTC; CDR3 protein: CASSFHQGGETQYF
D gene: .; V gene: TRBV19; clone size: few; J gene: TRBJ1-2; CDR3 DNA: TGTGCCAGCAGGGTAGGGATTTTTCGTGGCTACACCTTC; CDR3 protein: CASRVGIFRGYTF
D gene: .; V gene: TRBV7-9; clone size: .; J gene: TRBJ1-2; CDR3 DNA: TGTGCCAGCAGCGTGCGAGGGGCTTACGTGGGAGGCTACACCTTC; CDR3 protein: CASSVRGAYVGGYTF
D gene: .; V gene: TRBV7-2; clone size: .; J gene: TRBJ2-5; CDR3 DNA: TGTGCCAGCAGCTTCCCCGTCTGGTTTGAGGAGACCCAGTACTTC; CDR3 protein: CASSFPVWFEETQYF
D gene: .; V gene: TRBV2; clone size: .; J gene: TRBJ2-3; CDR3 DNA: TGTGCCAGCAGTGAAGGGGTAGATACGCAGTATTTT; CDR3 protein: CASSEGVDTQYF
D gene: .; V gene: TRBV12-3/TRBV12-4; clone size: many; J gene: TRBJ1-4; CDR3 DNA: TGTGCCAGCAGTTCCCTTCACAGAAAGAGGGAAAAACTGTTTTTT; CDR3 protein: CASSSLHRKREKLFF
D gene: .; V gene: TRBV9; clone size: .; J gene: TRBJ1-2; CDR3 DNA: TGTGCCAGCAGCGTACTCCGACCGAGCGGCTACACCTTC; CDR3 protein: CASSVLRPSGYTF
D gene: .; V gene: TRBV7-9; clone size: many; J gene: TRBJ1-1; CDR3 DNA: TGTGCCAGCAGCTTCCGGTCCTGGGACACTGAAGCTTTCTTT; CDR3 protein: CASSFRSWDTEAFF
D gene: .; V gene: TRBV7-9; clone size: many; J gene: TRBJ1-4; CDR3 DNA: TGTGCCAGCCTACTAACCGGGACACCCGGTGAGGAACTGTTTTTT; CDR3 protein: CASLLTGTPGEELFF
D gene: TRBD2; V gene: TRBV5-1; clone size: .; J gene: TRBJ2-3; CDR3 DNA: TGCGCCAGCAGCTTGGGACTAGCGGGGGGAGATACGCAGTATTTT; CDR3 protein: CASSLGLAGGDTQYF
D gene: .; V gene: TRBV6-5; clone size: many; J gene: TRBJ2-5; CDR3 DNA: TGTGCCAGCAGTTACTCGGGCGGGGAGACCCAGTACTTC; CDR3 protein: CASSYSGGETQYF
D gene: TRBD1; V gene: TRBV4-3; clone size: few; J gene: TRBJ2-7; CDR3 DNA: TGCGCCAGCAGCCAAGCCGGGACAGGGGGGTACGAGCAGTACTTC; CDR3 protein: CASSQAGTGGYEQYF